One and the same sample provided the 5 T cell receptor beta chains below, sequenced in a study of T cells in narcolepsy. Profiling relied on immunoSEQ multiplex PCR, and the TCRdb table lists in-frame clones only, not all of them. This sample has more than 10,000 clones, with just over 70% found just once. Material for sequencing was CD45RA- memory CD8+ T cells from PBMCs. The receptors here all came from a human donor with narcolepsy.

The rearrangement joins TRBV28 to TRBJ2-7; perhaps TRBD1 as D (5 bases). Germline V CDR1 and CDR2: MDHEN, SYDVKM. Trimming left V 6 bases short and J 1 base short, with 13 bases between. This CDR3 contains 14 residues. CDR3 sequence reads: CASSRQGYSYEQYF. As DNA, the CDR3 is TGTGCCAGCAGCCGTCAGGGTTATTCCTACGAGCAGTACTTC.

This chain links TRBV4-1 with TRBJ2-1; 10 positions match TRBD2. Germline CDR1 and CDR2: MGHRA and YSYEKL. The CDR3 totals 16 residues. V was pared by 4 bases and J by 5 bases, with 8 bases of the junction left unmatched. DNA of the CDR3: TGCGCCAGCAGCCTAAGAATCGGACTAGCGGACAATGAGCAGTTCTTC. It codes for CASSLRIGLADNEQFF.

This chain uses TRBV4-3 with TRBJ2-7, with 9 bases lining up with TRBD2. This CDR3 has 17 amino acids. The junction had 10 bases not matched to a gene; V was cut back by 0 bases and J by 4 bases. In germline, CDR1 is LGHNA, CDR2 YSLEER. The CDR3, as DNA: TGCGCCAGCAGCCAAGAGGCGGGAGGGGCGGGATCGTACGAGCAGTACTTC. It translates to CASSQEAGGAGSYEQYF.

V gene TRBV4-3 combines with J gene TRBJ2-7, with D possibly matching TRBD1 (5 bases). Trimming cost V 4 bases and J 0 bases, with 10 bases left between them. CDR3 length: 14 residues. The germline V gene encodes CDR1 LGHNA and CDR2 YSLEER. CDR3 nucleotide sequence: TGCGCCAGCAGCCTTTACAGGAGCTCCTACGAGCAGTACTTC. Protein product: CASSLYRSSYEQYF.

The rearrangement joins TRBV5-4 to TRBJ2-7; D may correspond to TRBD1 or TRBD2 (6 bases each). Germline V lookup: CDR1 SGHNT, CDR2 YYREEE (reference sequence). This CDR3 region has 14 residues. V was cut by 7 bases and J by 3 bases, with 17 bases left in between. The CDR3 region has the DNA TGTGCCAGCTCTTGGGGGGCGGGAATCTACGAGCAGTACTTC. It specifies CASSWGAGIYEQYF.